The 32 T cell receptor beta chains below all came from one sample that was sequenced in a study of T cells in Graves' hyperthyroidism and ophthalmopathy. TCR beta CDR3 sequences were amplified from RNA transcripts. In the first-round RT-PCR of the TCR CDR3, the HTBI primer set was used. MiXCR was run by TCRdb on the multiplex PCR reads, yielding one entry per CDR3 protein. The profile covers hundreds of thousands of distinct CDR3 sequences, with 13% appearing a single time and 9.2% taken by the ten largest. Sequencing was done on a sample of blood. These receptors originate from a woman aged 18-29 years with Graves' hyperthyroidism.

The rearrangement links TRBV7-8 to TRBJ1-2, with unresolved D. The CDR3 is 12 amino acids. From germline, CDR1 is SGHVS and CDR2 FQNEAQ. With 1 base removed from V and 7 bases from J, the gap between germline ends came to 7 bases. CDR3 residues: CASSLDVGGYTF. The CDR3 DNA sequence: TGTGCCAGCAGCTTAGATGTGGGTGGCTACACCTTC.

Many counts were recorded for this clonotype. The chain employs TRBV27 and TRBJ1-5; a possible D gene is TRBD1 (6 bases). Trimming removed 5 bases from V and 7 bases from J, with 15 bases in between. CDR1 and CDR2 from the germline V gene are MNHEY and SMNVEV (reference sequence). The CDR3 is 14 amino acids. For the CDR3, the DNA is TGTGCCAGCAGTACGACAGGTGGAGGACAGCCCCAGCATTTT. As protein: CASSTTGGGQPQHF.

This chain links TRBV7-9 with TRBJ1-4; D is uncertain. Per germline, CDR1 SEHNR and CDR2 FQNEAQ (reference sequence). This CDR3 region has 15 residues. V was cut by 1 base and J by 3 bases, with 9 bases left in between. CDR3 nucleotides: TGTGCCAGCAGCTTAGGCGGACTCCCTAATGAAAAACTGTTTTTT. It translates to CASSLGGLPNEKLFF.

Ten or more counts support this clonotype. The chain couples TRBV30 to TRBJ2-1; no clear D gene. The CDR3 loop spans 12 amino acids. The germline gives CDR1 GTSNPN, CDR2 SVGIG (reference sequence). The V gene lost 8 bases and the J gene lost 0 bases, with 8 bases spanning the gap. This CDR3 reads CAGPNSYNEQFF. The CDR3 DNA reads TGTGCCGGTCCTAACTCCTACAATGAGCAGTTCTTC. The entire variable domain, with the rest obtained from reference TRBV30 and TRBJ2-1, is as follows: SQTIHQWPATLVQPVGSPLSLECTVEGTSNPNLYWYRQAAGRGLQLLFYSVGIGQISSEVPQNLSASRPQDRQFILSSKKLLLSDSGFYLCAGPNSYNEQFFGPGTRLTVL.

Remarks on this clonotype: This may be a read error, as it is one base from a much larger clone. The chain combines TRBV7-9 with TRBJ2-1; tentative D call: TRBD2 (6 bases). The V gene lost 3 bases and the J gene lost 6 bases, with 21 bases spanning the gap. This CDR3 is 17 amino acids long. CDR1 and CDR2 from the germline V gene are SEHNR and FQNEAQ (reference sequence). The CDR3 here is CASSLTRVTGEPNEQFF. CDR3 DNA sequence: TGTGCCAGCAGCTTGACTAGGGTAACGGGAGAGCCCAATGAGCAGTTCTTC.

There are a few counts of this clonotype. The gene calls are TRBV10-3 and TRBJ1-3, with TRBD1 matching 7 bases. Germline trimming cut 0 bases from V and 4 bases from J; bases unmatched to any gene: 6. Per the germline V gene, CDR1 is ENHRY and CDR2 is SYGVKD. The CDR3 extends over 16 amino acids. The CDR3 spells CAISESPGQQGNTIYF. The DNA of the CDR3 is TGTGCCATCAGTGAGTCGCCGGGACAGCAAGGAAACACCATATATTTT.

This clonotype has ten or more counts. The chain carries TRBV7-3 and TRBJ1-1; D gene ambiguous. The CDR3 is 12 residues long. V lost 8 bases and J lost 5, with 12 bases in between. Germline V lookup: CDR1 SGHTA, CDR2 FQGTGA. The CDR3 protein is CASQMEGTEAFF. The CDR3 coding sequence is TGTGCCAGCCAAATGGAGGGAACTGAAGCTTTCTTT.

This clonotype was observed many times. This chain joins TRBV29-1 and TRBJ2-5; TRBD2 aligns across 11 bases. CDR3 length: 14 amino acids. The ends lost 3 bases at V and 2 bases at J; junction bases unmatched: 2. Germline V gene lookup returns CDR1 SQVTM and CDR2 ANQGSEA. The CDR3 DNA is TGCAGCGTTGATACTAGCGGGGGTCAAGAGACCCAGTACTTC. Protein sequence: CSVDTSGGQETQYF.

This clonotype came up many times. The chain is built from TRBV12-3 or TRBV12-4 and TRBJ2-2; 8 bases match TRBD2. V lost 8 bases, J lost 4 bases, and 12 bases stayed unmatched. The CDR3 is made up of 16 amino acids. The DNA for the CDR3 is TGTGCCAGCCTCCGGGGGGGGTATCTTACCACCGGGGAGCTGTTTTTT. This translates into CASLRGGYLTTGELFF.

Many counts were recorded for this clonotype. The chain links TRBV7-9 to TRBJ2-1, with TRBD2 matching 10 bases. This CDR3 contains 18 residues. The ends lost 2 bases at V and 8 bases at J; junction bases unmatched: 15. Germline V gene sequence: CDR1 SEHNR, CDR2 FQNEAQ (reference sequence). Here the CDR3 reads CASSLTPASGGLKDEQFF. The CDR3 region has the DNA TGTGCCAGCAGCTTAACCCCGGCTAGCGGGGGCCTTAAGGATGAGCAGTTCTTC. The full variable domain, its missing parts supplied by reference TRBV7-9 and TRBJ2-1, is DTGVSQNPRHKITKRGQNVTFRCDPISEHNRLYWYRQTLGQGPEFLTYFQNEAQLEKSRLLSDRFSAERPKGSFSTLEIQRTEQGDSAMYLCASSLTPASGGLKDEQFFGPGTRLTVL.

This clonotype was picked up many times. The chain combines TRBV28 with TRBJ2-4; 7 bases align to TRBD2. Unmatched junction bases numbered 12, after V lost 2 bases and J lost 2 bases. CDR3 size: 18 residues. The germline gives CDR1 MDHEN, CDR2 SYDVKM. The CDR3 here is CASSLGLRRGSSKNIQYF. CDR3 coding DNA: TGTGCCAGCAGTTTAGGGTTGAGGCGGGGGTCGTCCAAAAACATTCAGTACTTC.

This clonotype was detected ten times or more. The rearrangement uses TRBV3-1 and TRBJ2-7; 8 nucleotides align to TRBD1. Germline V CDR1 and CDR2: LGHDT, YNNKEL (reference sequence). The CDR3 is 14 amino acids. With V trimmed by 4 bases and J by 2 bases, 4 bases remained unmatched. CDR3 protein: CASSRQGWAYEQYF. The CDR3 nucleotides read TGTGCCAGCAGCCGACAGGGGTGGGCCTACGAGCAGTACTTC.

This clonotype came up many times. V usage is TRBV12-3 or TRBV12-4 and J usage is TRBJ2-7; weak D call: TRBD2 (6 bases). CDR3 size: 14 residues. The V and J ends lost 6 bases and 7 bases respectively, with 19 bases between them. The CDR3: CASSRGTLPGEQYF. CDR3 bases: TGTGCCAGCAGCCGCGGGACTCTTCCAGGGGAGCAGTACTTC.

This clonotype has a count of ten or more. The CDR3 nucleotides read TGTGCCAGCAGTTTGGTAGGCAGGGGAGGGTACGAGCAGTACTTC. Its protein is CASSLVGRGGYEQYF. This rearrangement joins TRBV27 to TRBJ2-7, with D maybe TRBD2 (7 bases). The CDR3 has 15 amino acids. Trimming shortened V by 3 bases and J by 4 bases, and 16 bases separated the two germline ends. The germline V gene encodes CDR1 MNHEY and CDR2 SMNVEV (reference sequence).

This clonotype was counted at least ten times. The V call is TRBV18, the J call TRBJ2-1; D gene ambiguous. CDR3 size: 12 residues. V dropped 2 bases and J dropped 4 bases, with 3 bases sitting between them. Germline lookup yields CDR1 KGHSH and CDR2 LQKENI. CDR3 DNA: TGTGCCAGCTCACCAGGGTACAATGAGCAGTTCTTC. It is translated as CASSPGYNEQFF.

The CDR3 sequence: CASSLRQGGEKLFF. As DNA, the CDR3 is TGTGCCAGCAGCTTGAGACAGGGCGGCGAAAAACTGTTTTTT. The gene calls are TRBV5-6 and TRBJ1-4, with 7 bases fitting TRBD1. The germline gives CDR1 SGHDT, CDR2 YYEEEE. V lost 1 base and J lost 8; bases outside the gene matches: 5. This CDR3 contains 14 residues.

V and J are TRBV9 and TRBJ2-7, with 7 bases fitting TRBD2. V lost 2 bases to trimming and J lost 6 bases; unmatched junction nucleotides: 8. The CDR3 is 14 amino acids. Germline loops: CDR1 SGDLS, CDR2 YYNGEE. In DNA, the CDR3 is TGTGCCAGCAGCGTCGCCAGCGGGACGGGCGAGCAGTACTTC. Its translation is CASSVASGTGEQYF.

This clonotype came up a few times. The chain recombines TRBV29-1 with TRBJ2-3; TRBD2 matches 12 bases. Germline lookup yields CDR1 SQVTM and CDR2 ANQGSEA. V lost 6 bases to trimming and J lost 2 bases; unmatched junction nucleotides: 6. The CDR3 is 15 residues long. CDR3 amino acids: CSVLPSGRATDTQYF. CDR3 in DNA: TGCAGCGTGCTACCTAGCGGGAGGGCCACAGATACGCAGTATTTT.

This clonotype was recorded only once. V usage is TRBV5-6 and J usage is TRBJ2-7, with 9 bases that match TRBD1. CDR1 and CDR2 (germline): SGHDT, YYEEEE. V lost 1 base to trimming and J lost 5 bases; unmatched junction nucleotides: 7. CDR3 length: 15 amino acids. DNA of the CDR3: TGTGCCAGCAGCTTGATGATACAGGGGGCGAACGAGCAGTACTTC. This translates into CASSLMIQGANEQYF.

This clonotype occurred many times. This chain links TRBV7-2 with TRBJ1-6; D gene unclear. Germline CDR1 SGHTA, CDR2 FQGNSA. The CDR3 totals 17 residues. Trimming cost V 4 bases and J 3 bases, with 16 bases left between them. CDR3 sequence (DNA): TGTGCCAGCAGCTCACCGACTTCCGGGGTCTATAATTCACCCCTCCACTTT. Its protein is CASSSPTSGVYNSPLHF.

This clonotype was observed a few times. V gene TRBV4-2 combines with J gene TRBJ1-1; D unclear. The CDR3 length is 14 residues. V shed 3 bases and J shed 10 bases, with 18 bases lying between them. Per germline, CDR1 LGHNA and CDR2 YNFKEQ. This CDR3 is CASSQADFSSGAFF. The CDR3 DNA follows: TGTGCCAGCAGCCAGGCGGACTTCTCAAGTGGAGCTTTCTTT.

This sequence joins TRBV28 and TRBJ1-4; possible D gene TRBD1, 6 bases. Germline-derived CDR1 and CDR2 are MDHEN and SYDVKM. This CDR3 comprises 14 residues. The V end lost 8 bases, the J end lost 12 bases, and 22 bases lay between the germline ends. CDR3 amino acids: CASHNPGTIEELFF. The CDR3 bases are TGTGCCAGCCATAACCCCGGGACAATCGAAGAACTGTTTTTT.

This clonotype was counted many times. The V and J genes are TRBV20-1 and TRBJ2-5, with D unclear. The CDR3 length is 15 residues. Trimming cost V 0 bases and J 3 bases, with 14 bases left between them. Germline CDR1 and CDR2: DFQATT and SNEGSKA (reference sequence). CDR3 nucleotides: TGCAGTGCTAGAGATCTGGTCCAATCGGAAGAGACCCAGTACTTC. Translated, it gives CSARDLVQSEETQYF.

This clonotype was seen ten or more times. The CDR3 nucleotides are TGTGCCAGCAGCCCCCGGGAGGGGCCTGGGACTGAAGCTTTCTTT. Translating gives CASSPREGPGTEAFF. This chain links TRBV7-8 with TRBJ1-1; tentatively, D is TRBD1 (5 bases). Between the trimmed V and J ends, which lost 5 bases and 5 bases, there was a span of 18 bases. The CDR3 spans 15 residues. Germline V lookup: CDR1 SGHVS, CDR2 FQNEAQ.

This clonotype occurred a few times. This chain connects TRBV5-8 to TRBJ1-2, with 8 bases identical to TRBD1. The V gene end was trimmed by 5 bases and the J gene end by 2 bases; junction bases not matched to a gene: 5. The CDR3 is made up of 14 amino acids. From germline, CDR1 is SGHTS and CDR2 YDEGEE. The CDR3 sequence is CASSYGQGNYGYTF. The CDR3, as DNA: TGTGCCAGCAGTTATGGACAGGGCAACTATGGCTACACCTTC.

This sequence joins TRBV20-1 and TRBJ2-3; 13 nucleotides line up with TRBD2. Trimming cost V 3 bases and J 4 bases; bases outside gene matches: 7. Germline V gene lookup returns CDR1 DFQATT and CDR2 SNEGSKA (reference sequence). The CDR3 extends over 16 amino acids. The CDR3 nucleotides read TGCAGTGCTAGCCCCAGGACTAGCGGGGGAGCAGATACGCAGTATTTT. Amino acids: CSASPRTSGGADTQYF.

This clonotype occurred many times. The rearrangement links TRBV6-1 to TRBJ2-4, with 8 positions matching TRBD2. The CDR3 totals 15 residues. CDR1 and CDR2 (germline): MNHNS, SASEGT. Trimming removed 5 bases from V and 4 bases from J; junction bases left unmatched: 7. CDR3 region: CASSYVAGQKNIQYF. The CDR3, as DNA: TGTGCCAGCAGTTACGTAGCGGGGCAAAAAAACATTCAGTACTTC.

For this clonotype: It may be a read error: a sequence one base away is much more abundant. The CDR3 DNA reads as TGTGCCAGCAGTTACCCGTGGACAAATCAGCCCCAGCATTTT. Protein: CASSYPWTNQPQHF. V and J are TRBV28 and TRBJ1-5; D is perhaps TRBD1 (5 bases). This CDR3 contains 14 residues. Germline assignment: CDR1 MDHEN and CDR2 SYDVKM. With 4 bases removed from V and 4 bases from J, the gap between germline ends came to 11 bases.

V usage is TRBV20-1 and J usage is TRBJ2-4, with 11 bases fitting TRBD1. CDR3 size: 16 residues. J was trimmed by 1 base and V by 3 bases; bases with no gene match: 5. CDR1 and CDR2 (germline): DFQATT, SNEGSKA (reference sequence). As DNA, the CDR3 is TGCAGTGCTAGGAACCGGGACAGGGGGGCCAAAAACATTCAGTACTTC. Translated, it gives CSARNRDRGAKNIQYF.

The V call is TRBV5-1, the J call TRBJ2-5; D remains unclear. Germline lookup yields CDR1 SGHRS and CDR2 YFSETQ. V lost 4 bases, J lost 5 bases, and 24 bases lay in between. The CDR3 contains 17 residues. CDR3 DNA sequence: TGCGCCAGCAGCCCATCCTCCGGTGGTGGGCAAGCGGAGACCCAGTACTTC. This translates into CASSPSSGGGQAETQYF.

This clonotype occurred many times. The J gene is TRBJ1-2, the V gene TRBV10-3; 7 nucleotides align to TRBD1. Germline CDR1 ENHRY, CDR2 SYGVKD. V shed 0 bases, J shed 5 bases, and the junction held 6 bases outside the gene matches. The CDR3 spans 15 residues. The CDR3 spells CAISESGIRGYGYTF. CDR3 bases: TGTGCCATCAGTGAGTCCGGTATCAGGGGGTATGGCTACACCTTC.

This clonotype turned up a few times. The genes are TRBV14 and TRBJ2-1, with 9 bases lining up with TRBD2. Germline values: CDR1 SGHDN, CDR2 FVKESK. The CDR3 has 17 amino acids. J gave up 5 bases and V 0 bases, and 8 bases lay outside the gene matches. The CDR3: CASSQELGGGANNEQFF. DNA of the CDR3: TGTGCCAGCAGCCAAGAACTAGGCGGGGGGGCTAACAATGAGCAGTTCTTC.